The 8 T cell receptor beta chains reported below all come from one sample, sequenced in a study of tumor-infiltrating lymphocytes in primary liver carcinoma (dated by TCRdb to the late 2010s). Total RNA and DNA were co-extracted without cell sorting from roughly 20-30 mg of bulk tissue using the AllPrep DNA/RNA mini kit. Sequenced on an Illumina HiSeq 2500. A constant-region primer and ProtoScript II reverse transcriptase were used to reverse-transcribe TCRbeta-specific cDNA from around 530 ng total RNA. Construction of the TCRbeta libraries relied on three nested rounds of multiplex PCR, following a slightly modified ARM-PCR procedure. Each of the first two PCR rounds ran for about 10 cycles and used multiplex TRBV1-TRBV30 forward primers together with a Cbeta reverse primer. TCRdb reworked the public reads: Q25 trimming with fastp, MiXCR clone assembly, productive beta chains retained. A single entry per CDR3 protein holds the most common genes and DNA from its merged rows. The sample has 100,000 to 150,000 distinct CDR3 sequences on record, around 64% of them singletons. The ten largest account for roughly 8% of the sample.

Sample: liver tumor tissue from sampling region 3. In light of the paper, this sample's cell subset or site label describes: tumor region T3, left-lateral pole. Receptors were obtained from a woman between 55 and 75 years old with primary liver carcinoma and hepatitis B virus infection.

This clonotype was counted many times. J is TRBJ2-1 and V is TRBV6-6, with 8 bases lining up with TRBD2. Germline trimming cut 5 bases from V and 4 bases from J; bases unmatched to any gene: 4. Germline lookup yields CDR1 MNHNY and CDR2 SVGAGI (reference sequence). CDR3 size: 14 residues. CDR3 coding DNA: TGTGCCAGCAGTCAAGCGGGAGCTTACAATGAGCAGTTCTTC. Translating it yields CASSQAGAYNEQFF.

This clonotype was recorded only once. It is likely a read error, because the conserved phenylalanine at the end of the CDR3 is missing. The chain carries TRBV6-5 and TRBJ2-7; TRBD1 matches 7 bases. The CDR3 is made up of 13 amino acids. CDR1 MNHEY and CDR2 SVGAGI come from the germline V gene. CDR3 DNA: TGTGCAAGCAGTTACGCGGACAGGTCCCAGCAGTACCTC. Translated: CASSYADRSQQYL.

In the case of this clonotype: A much larger clone differs from this one at a single base, so this may be a read error. The gene calls are TRBV6-5 and TRBJ1-1; 7 bases match TRBD1. The CDR3 has 14 amino acids. The V and J ends lost 6 bases and 6 bases, in that order; junction bases with no gene match: 10. From germline, CDR1 is MNHEY and CDR2 SVGAGI. This CDR3 reads CASRGATGSSEAFF. Here the CDR3 DNA reads TGTGCCAGCAGGGGGGCGACAGGGAGTTCTGAAGCTTTCTTT.

About this clonotype itself: A single base separates this from a much larger clone, so it may be a read error. The chain combines TRBV6-1 with TRBJ2-7; D is undetermined. The CDR3 length is 16 residues. V was clipped by 2 bases and J by 3 bases, with 17 bases between them. CDR1 is MNHNS and CDR2 is SASEGT in the germline V gene. CDR3 nucleotide sequence: TGTGCCAGCAGTGAAAGTCCGGTAGGGATGCTCTACGAGCAGTACTTC. Its protein product is CASSESPVGMLYEQYF.

This clonotype has at least ten counts. The genes are TRBV5-4 and TRBJ2-7; D perhaps matches TRBD1 (5 bases). V gave up 0 bases and J gave up 5 bases, with 15 bases separating them. The CDR3 sequence is 15 residues long. Per the germline V gene, CDR1 is SGHNT and CDR2 is YYREEE (reference sequence). The CDR3 sequence is CASSLAGLGADEQYF. In DNA, the CDR3 is TGTGCCAGCAGCTTGGCCGGTTTAGGGGCCGACGAGCAGTACTTC.

This clonotype was detected a few times. A much larger clone differs by one base, so this may be a read error. The chain couples TRBV4-1 to TRBJ1-6; D not certain. Trimming stripped 1 base from V and 6 bases from J, with 7 bases between. Looked up from germline, CDR1 is MGHRA and CDR2 is YSYEKL. This CDR3 is built from 14 residues. The CDR3 reads CASSQGRLNSPLHF. CDR3 bases: TGCGCCAGCAGCCAAGGCCGACTTAATTCACCCCTCCACTTT.

On this clonotype itself: A junction boundary mismatches the germline segment, possibly from a read error. This chain links TRBV12-3 or TRBV12-4 with TRBJ1-2, with 7 bases fitting TRBD1. This CDR3 comprises 14 residues. The CDR3 DNA reads as TGTGCCAGCAGTTTGCTGACAGGGTTCCTTGGCTACACCTTT. This codes for CASSLLTGFLGYTF.

The chain couples TRBV20-1 to TRBJ1-2, with D unclear. This CDR3 comprises 9 residues. Per the germline V gene, CDR1 is DFQATT and CDR2 is SNEGSKA (reference sequence). V was pared by 7 bases and J by 4 bases, with 4 bases between. The CDR3 DNA reads TGCAGTGTCTTCTATGGCTACACCTTC. It encodes CSVFYGYTF.